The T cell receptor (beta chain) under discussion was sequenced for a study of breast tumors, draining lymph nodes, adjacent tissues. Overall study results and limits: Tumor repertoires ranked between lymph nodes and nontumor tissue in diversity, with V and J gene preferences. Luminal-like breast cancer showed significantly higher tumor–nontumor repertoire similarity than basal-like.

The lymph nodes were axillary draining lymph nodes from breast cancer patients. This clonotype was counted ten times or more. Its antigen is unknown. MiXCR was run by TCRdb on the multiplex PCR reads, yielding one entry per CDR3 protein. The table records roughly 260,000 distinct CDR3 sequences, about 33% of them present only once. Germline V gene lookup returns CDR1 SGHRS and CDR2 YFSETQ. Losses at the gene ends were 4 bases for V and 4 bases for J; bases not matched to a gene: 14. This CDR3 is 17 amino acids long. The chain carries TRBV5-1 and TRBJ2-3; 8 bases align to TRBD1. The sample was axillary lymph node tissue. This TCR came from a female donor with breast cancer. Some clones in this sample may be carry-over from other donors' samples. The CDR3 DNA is TGCGCCAGCAGCCCAACCCCGGACAGGGAGTGGGCAGATACGCAGTATTTT. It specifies CASSPTPDREWADTQYF.